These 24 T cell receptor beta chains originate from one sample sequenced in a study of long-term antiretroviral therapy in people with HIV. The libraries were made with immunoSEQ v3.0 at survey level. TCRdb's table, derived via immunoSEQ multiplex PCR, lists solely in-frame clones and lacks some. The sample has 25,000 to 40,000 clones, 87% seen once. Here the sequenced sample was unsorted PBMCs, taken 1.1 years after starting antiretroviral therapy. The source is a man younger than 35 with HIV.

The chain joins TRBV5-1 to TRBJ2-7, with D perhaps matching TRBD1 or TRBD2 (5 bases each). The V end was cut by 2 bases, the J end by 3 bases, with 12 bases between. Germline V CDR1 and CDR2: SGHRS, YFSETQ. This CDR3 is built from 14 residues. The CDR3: CASSFPGRFYEQYF. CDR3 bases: TGCGCCAGCAGCTTTCCGGGACGGTTCTACGAGCAGTACTTC. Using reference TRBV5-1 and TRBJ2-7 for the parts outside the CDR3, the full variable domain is KAGVTQTPRYLIKTRGQQVTLSCSPISGHRSVSWYQQTPGQGLQFLFEYFSETQRNKGNFPGRFSGRQFSNSRSEMNVSTLELGDSALYLCASSFPGRFYEQYFGPGTRLTVT.

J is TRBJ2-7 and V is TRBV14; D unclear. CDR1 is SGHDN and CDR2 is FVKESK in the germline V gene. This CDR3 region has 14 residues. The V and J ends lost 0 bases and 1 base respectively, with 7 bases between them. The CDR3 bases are TGTGCCAGCAGCCAAGAAAGCCGTTCCTACGAGCAGTACTTC. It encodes CASSQESRSYEQYF.

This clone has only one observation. The DNA of the CDR3 is TGTGCCAGCAGCTTAGGGGCTAGCGGGAGTTTTACGGATGAGCAGTTCTTC. Residues: CASSLGASGSFTDEQFF. V usage is TRBV13 and J usage is TRBJ2-1, with TRBD2 matching over 10 bases. This CDR3 spans 17 amino acids. The J segment lost 8 bases and the V segment lost 0 bases, leaving 10 bases of the junction unmatched. CDR1 PRHDT and CDR2 FYEKMQ come from the germline V gene (reference sequence).

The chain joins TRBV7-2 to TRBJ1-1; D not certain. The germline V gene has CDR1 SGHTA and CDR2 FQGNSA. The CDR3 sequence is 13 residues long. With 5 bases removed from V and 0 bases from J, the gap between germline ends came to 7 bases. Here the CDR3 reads CASSAAVNTEAFF. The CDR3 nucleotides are TGTGCCAGCAGCGCGGCGGTGAACACTGAAGCTTTCTTT.

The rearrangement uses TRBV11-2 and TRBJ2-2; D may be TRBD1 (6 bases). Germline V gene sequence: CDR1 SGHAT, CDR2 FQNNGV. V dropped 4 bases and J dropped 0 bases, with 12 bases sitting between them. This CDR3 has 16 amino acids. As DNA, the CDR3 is TGTGCCAGCAGCTGGCCGGGACACACGAACACCGGGGAGCTGTTTTTT. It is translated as CASSWPGHTNTGELFF.

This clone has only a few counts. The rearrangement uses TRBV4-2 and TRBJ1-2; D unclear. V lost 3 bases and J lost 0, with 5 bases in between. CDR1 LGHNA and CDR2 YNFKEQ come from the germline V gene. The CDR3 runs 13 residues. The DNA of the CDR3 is TGTGCCAGCAGCCATGGCTCTAACTATGGCTACACCTTC. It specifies CASSHGSNYGYTF.

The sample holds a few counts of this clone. CDR3 DNA: TGTGCCAGCAGTACCCCGAACTACGAGCAGTACTTC. Amino acids: CASSTPNYEQYF. The rearrangement links TRBV28 to TRBJ2-7; D gene ambiguous. Trimming shortened V by 5 bases and J by 3 bases, and 8 bases separated the two germline ends. Per germline, CDR1 MDHEN and CDR2 SYDVKM. CDR3 length: 12 amino acids. Full variable domain (missing parts from reference TRBV28 and TRBJ2-7): DVKVTQSSRYLVKRTGEKVFLECVQDMDHENMFWYRQDPGLGLRLIYFSYDVKMKEKGDIPEGYSVSREKKERFSLILESASTNQTSMYLCASSTPNYEQYFGPGTRLTVT.

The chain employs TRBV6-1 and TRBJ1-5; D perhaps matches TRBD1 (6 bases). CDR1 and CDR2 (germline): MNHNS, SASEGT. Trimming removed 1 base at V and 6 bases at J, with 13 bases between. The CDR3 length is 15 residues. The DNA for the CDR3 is TGTGCCAGCAGTGAAGGTATTGGGGGGCCTCAGCCCCAGCATTTT. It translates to CASSEGIGGPQPQHF.

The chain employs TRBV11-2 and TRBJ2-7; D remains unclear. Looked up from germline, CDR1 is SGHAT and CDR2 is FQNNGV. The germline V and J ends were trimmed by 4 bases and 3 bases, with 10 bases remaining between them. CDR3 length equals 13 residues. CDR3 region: CASSSGRNYEQYF. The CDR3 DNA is TGTGCCAGCAGCTCCGGGCGAAACTACGAGCAGTACTTC.

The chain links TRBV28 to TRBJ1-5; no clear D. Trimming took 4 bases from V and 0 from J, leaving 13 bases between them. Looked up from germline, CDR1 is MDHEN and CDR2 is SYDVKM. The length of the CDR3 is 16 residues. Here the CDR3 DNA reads TGTGCCAGCAGTTCAAGGACGTCCGATAGCAATCAGCCCCAGCATTTT. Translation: CASSSRTSDSNQPQHF. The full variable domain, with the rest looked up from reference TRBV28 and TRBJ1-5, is DVKVTQSSRYLVKRTGEKVFLECVQDMDHENMFWYRQDPGLGLRLIYFSYDVKMKEKGDIPEGYSVSREKKERFSLILESASTNQTSMYLCASSSRTSDSNQPQHFGDGTRLSIL.

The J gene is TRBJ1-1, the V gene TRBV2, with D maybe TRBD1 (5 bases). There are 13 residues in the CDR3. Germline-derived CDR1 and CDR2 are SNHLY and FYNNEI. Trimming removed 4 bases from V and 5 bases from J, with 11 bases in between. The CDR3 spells CASSVTGATEAFF. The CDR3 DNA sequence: TGTGCCAGCAGTGTCACTGGGGCGACTGAAGCTTTCTTT.

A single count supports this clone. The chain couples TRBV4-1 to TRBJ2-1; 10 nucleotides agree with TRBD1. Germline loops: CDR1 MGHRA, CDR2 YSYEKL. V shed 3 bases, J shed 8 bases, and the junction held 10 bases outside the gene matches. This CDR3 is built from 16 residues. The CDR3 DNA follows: TGCGCCAGCAGCCAGAACCGGGACAGGGGTATCCATGAGCAGTTCTTC. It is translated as CASSQNRDRGIHEQFF.

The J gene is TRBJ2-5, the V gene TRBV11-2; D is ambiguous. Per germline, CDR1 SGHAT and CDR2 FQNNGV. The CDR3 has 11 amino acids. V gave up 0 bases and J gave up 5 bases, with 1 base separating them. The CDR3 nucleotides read TGTGCCAGCAGCTTAGATGAGACCCAGTACTTC. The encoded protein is CASSLDETQYF.

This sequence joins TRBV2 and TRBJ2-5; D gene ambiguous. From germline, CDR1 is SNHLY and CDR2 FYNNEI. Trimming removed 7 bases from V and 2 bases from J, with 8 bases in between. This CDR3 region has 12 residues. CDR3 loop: CASKEEQETQYF. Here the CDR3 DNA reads TGTGCCAGCAAAGAAGAGCAAGAGACCCAGTACTTC.

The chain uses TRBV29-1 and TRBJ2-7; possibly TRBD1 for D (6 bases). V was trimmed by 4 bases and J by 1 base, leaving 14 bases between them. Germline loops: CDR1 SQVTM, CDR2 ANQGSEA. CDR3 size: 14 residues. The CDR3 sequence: CSVGPGQGSYEQYF. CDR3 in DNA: TGCAGCGTTGGCCCGGGGCAGGGGTCCTACGAGCAGTACTTC.

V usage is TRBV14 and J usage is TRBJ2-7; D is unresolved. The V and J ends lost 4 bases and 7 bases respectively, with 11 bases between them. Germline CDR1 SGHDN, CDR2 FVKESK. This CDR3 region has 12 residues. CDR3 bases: TGTGCCAGCAGCCTAGGTTTGTGGGAGCAGTACTTC. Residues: CASSLGLWEQYF.

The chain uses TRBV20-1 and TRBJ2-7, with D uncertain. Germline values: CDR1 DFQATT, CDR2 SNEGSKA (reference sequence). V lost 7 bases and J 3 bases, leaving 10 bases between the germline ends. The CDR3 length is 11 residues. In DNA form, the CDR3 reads TGCAGTGTCAAGCCTGGCTACGAGCAGTACTTC. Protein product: CSVKPGYEQYF.

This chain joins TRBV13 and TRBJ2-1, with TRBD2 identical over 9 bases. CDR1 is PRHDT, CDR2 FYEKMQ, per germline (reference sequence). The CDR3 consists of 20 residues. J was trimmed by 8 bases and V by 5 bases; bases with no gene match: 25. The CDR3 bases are TGTGCCAGCAGCGCCGTAGGGACGTGGGGTCGGGGCGGGGGGGCCCATGAGCAGTTCTTC. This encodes CASSAVGTWGRGGGAHEQFF.

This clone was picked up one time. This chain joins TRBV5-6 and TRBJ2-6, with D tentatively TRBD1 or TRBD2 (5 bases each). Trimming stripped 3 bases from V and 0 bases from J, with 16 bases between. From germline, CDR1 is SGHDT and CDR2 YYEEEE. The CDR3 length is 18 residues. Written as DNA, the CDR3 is TGTGCCAGCAGCTCCTCAAAGGGACCCCGCTCTGGGGCCAACGTCCTGACTTTC. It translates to CASSSSKGPRSGANVLTF.

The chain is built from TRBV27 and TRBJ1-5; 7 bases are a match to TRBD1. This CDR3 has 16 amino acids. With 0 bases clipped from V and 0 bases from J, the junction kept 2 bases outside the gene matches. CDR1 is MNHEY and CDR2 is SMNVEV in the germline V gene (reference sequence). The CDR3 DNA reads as TGTGCCAGCAGTTTATCCGGGACAGTTAGCAATCAGCCCCAGCATTTT. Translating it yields CASSLSGTVSNQPQHF.

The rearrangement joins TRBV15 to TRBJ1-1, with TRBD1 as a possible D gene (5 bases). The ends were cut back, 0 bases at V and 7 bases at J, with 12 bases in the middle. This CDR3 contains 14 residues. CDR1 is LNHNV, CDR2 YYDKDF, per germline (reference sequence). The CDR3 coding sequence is TGTGCCACCAGCAGAGACGCTACAGGCCGTGAAGCTTTCTTT. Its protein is CATSRDATGREAFF.

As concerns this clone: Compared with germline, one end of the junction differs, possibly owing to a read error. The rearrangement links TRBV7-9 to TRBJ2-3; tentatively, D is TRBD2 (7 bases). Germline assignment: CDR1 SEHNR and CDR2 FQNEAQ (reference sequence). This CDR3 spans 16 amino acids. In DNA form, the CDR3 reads TGTGCCAGCAGCTTAGGCTCGCGGGAGTGGACAGATAGGCAGTATTTT. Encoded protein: CASSLGSREWTDRQYF.

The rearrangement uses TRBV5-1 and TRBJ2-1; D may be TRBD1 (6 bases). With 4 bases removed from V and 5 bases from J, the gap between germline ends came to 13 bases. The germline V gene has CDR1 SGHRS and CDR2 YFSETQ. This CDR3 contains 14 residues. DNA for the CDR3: TGCGCCAGCAGCAGTGGGACAACCGACAATGAGCAGTTCTTC. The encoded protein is CASSSGTTDNEQFF.

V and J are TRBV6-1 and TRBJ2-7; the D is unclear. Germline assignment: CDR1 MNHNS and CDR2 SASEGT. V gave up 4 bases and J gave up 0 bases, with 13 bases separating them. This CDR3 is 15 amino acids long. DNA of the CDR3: TGTGCCAGCAGTGCCCACTACCTGAGCTCCTACGAGCAGTACTTC. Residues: CASSAHYLSSYEQYF.